One and the same sample provided the 5 T cell receptor beta chains below, sequenced in a study of beta chain features in type 1 diabetes. Study findings and constraints: Across all four CD4+ subsets, people with type 1 diabetes showed modestly shorter TCRB CDR3s.

As every portion of the isolated RNA was reverse transcribed, the sequencing read expressed TCRB transcripts. The assay was immunoSEQ multiplex PCR, and TCRdb's table has in-frame clones only and misses some. The data show roughly 340,000 clones, over 10% seen once. Their cognate antigens are unknown. Sequencing was performed on naive CD4+ T cells from blood. The receptors shown here come from a young woman with type 1 diabetes.

The CDR3 bases are TGTGCCAGCAGTTTCGTGACTAACTCCTACGAGCAGTACTTC. Translating gives CASSFVTNSYEQYF. The chain has TRBV28 and TRBJ2-7, with D possibly TRBD2 on 5 matching bases. The CDR3 runs 14 residues. V gave up 3 bases and J gave up 0 bases, with 9 bases separating them. Looked up from germline, CDR1 is MDHEN and CDR2 is SYDVKM.

The table lists this clone with a few counts. The chain is built from TRBV4-3 and TRBJ2-1; TRBD1 matches at 8 bases. Germline CDR1 is LGHNA and CDR2 is YSLEER. The CDR3 covers 15 residues. The V segment lost 3 bases and the J segment 1 base; nucleotides outside the gene matches: 2. CDR3 in DNA: TGCGCCAGCAGCCAGACAGGGGCATCCTACAATGAGCAGTTCTTC. Its translation: CASSQTGASYNEQFF.

J is TRBJ2-5 and V is TRBV28, with 8 nucleotides matching TRBD1. The CDR3 is 14 residues long. V shed 3 bases, J shed 3 bases, and the junction held 3 bases outside the gene matches. Germline V CDR1 and CDR2: MDHEN, SYDVKM. CDR3 bases: TGTGCCAGCAGTTTGGGACAGGCTAAAGAGACCCAGTACTTC. Translation gives CASSLGQAKETQYF.

The chain combines TRBV10-3 with TRBJ2-1; D remains unclear. The CDR3 has 11 residues. V was clipped by 6 bases and J by 3 bases, with 3 bases between them. Germline V gene data show CDR1 as ENHRY and CDR2 as SYGVKD. The CDR3 DNA sequence: TGTGCCATCAGGAGCTACAATGAGCAGTTCTTC. Its protein is CAIRSYNEQFF.

The J gene is TRBJ2-3, the V gene TRBV5-4; the D is unclear. Trimming removed 0 bases from V and 3 bases from J, with 8 bases in between. CDR1 SGHNT and CDR2 YYREEE come from the germline V gene (reference sequence). CDR3 length: 14 amino acids. CDR3 nucleotide sequence: TGTGCCAGCAGCTTGGGACTGATTACAGATACGCAGTATTTT. Amino acid sequence: CASSLGLITDTQYF. The full variable domain, in which reference TRBV5-4 and TRBJ2-3 provide the parts outside the CDR3, is ETGVTQSPTHLIKTRGQQVTLRCSSQSGHNTVSWYQQALGQGPQFIFQYYREEENGRGNFPPRFSGLQFPNYSSELNVNALELDDSALYLCASSLGLITDTQYFGPGTRLTVL.